These T cell receptor beta chains were read from a single sample in a study of blood T cell repertoires in COVID-19. Sequencing was performed with immunoSEQ multiplex PCR; in TCRdb, only in-frame clones are kept and a portion is missing. This sample yields more than 110,000 clones, of which approximately 83% are seen a single time; around 8% belongs to the top ten. Specimen: peripheral blood. Every receptor here comes from a human donor in a cohort sampled during active COVID-19. CDR3s include the opening cysteine and the closing phenylalanine or tryptophan. A D gene is named only where the DNA matches it firmly. The listing skips clone size in some rows; elsewhere it reads once, few, many or a size class.

abundance: .; d_gene: TRBD1; v_gene: TRBV19; j_gene: TRBJ1-1; CDR3nt: TGTGCCAGTAGTCCTGCAGGGGGCTCGAACACTGAAGCTTTCTTT; CDR3aa: CASSPAGGSNTEAFF
abundance: .; d_gene: TRBD2; v_gene: TRBV10-2; j_gene: TRBJ2-3; CDR3nt: TGCGCCAGCAGCGGGACTAGCGGGCGCCCCCGAGGAGATACGCAGTATTTT; CDR3aa: CASSGTSGRPRGDTQYF
abundance: .; d_gene: TRBD2; v_gene: TRBV19; j_gene: TRBJ2-3; CDR3nt: TGTGCCATCCGAGGGAGGGGCGCAGATACGCAGTATTTT; CDR3aa: CAIRGRGADTQYF
abundance: .; d_gene: TRBD1; v_gene: TRBV7-9; j_gene: TRBJ1-1; CDR3nt: TGTGCCAGCAGCTCGGACAGGCTACTGAACACTGAAGCTTTCTTT; CDR3aa: CASSSDRLLNTEAFF
abundance: .; d_gene: .; v_gene: TRBV14; j_gene: TRBJ1-4; CDR3nt: TGTGCCAGCAGCCACGGGGGTAAACTGTTTTTT; CDR3aa: CASSHGGKLFF
abundance: .; d_gene: TRBD1; v_gene: TRBV7-2; j_gene: TRBJ2-7; CDR3nt: TGTGCCAGCAGCCTTCAAGGACAGGGAATTTACGAGCAGTACTTC; CDR3aa: CASSLQGQGIYEQYF
abundance: .; d_gene: TRBD2; v_gene: TRBV19; j_gene: TRBJ2-1; CDR3nt: TGTGCCAGTAAGGGGACTAGCGGGGCCCTCAATGAGCAGTTCTTC; CDR3aa: CASKGTSGALNEQFF
abundance: .; d_gene: .; v_gene: TRBV7-9; j_gene: TRBJ1-1; CDR3nt: TGTGCCAGCAGCTTAACCGAGACAGCGAACACTGAAGCTTTCTTT; CDR3aa: CASSLTETANTEAFF
abundance: .; d_gene: TRBD2; v_gene: TRBV20-1; j_gene: TRBJ2-3; CDR3nt: TGCAGTGCTAGCCCCGGGACTAGCCCCCATTTT; CDR3aa: CSASPGTSPHF
abundance: large; d_gene: .; v_gene: TRBV5-6; j_gene: TRBJ1-1; CDR3nt: TGTGCCAGCAGTCATTGGGGGGTGAACACTGAAGCTTTCTTT; CDR3aa: CASSHWGVNTEAFF
abundance: .; d_gene: TRBD2; v_gene: TRBV5-4; j_gene: TRBJ2-2; CDR3nt: TGTGCCACTGGGGGGGGAAACACCGGGGAGCTGTTTTTT; CDR3aa: CATGGGNTGELFF
abundance: .; d_gene: .; v_gene: TRBV2; j_gene: TRBJ2-1; CDR3nt: TGTGCCAGCAGTGCCGGGTCGATTATGGAGGATGAGCAGTTCTTC; CDR3aa: CASSAGSIMEDEQFF
abundance: .; d_gene: TRBD2; v_gene: TRBV5-4; j_gene: TRBJ2-3; CDR3nt: TGTGCCAGCAGCACTGACATCGCGGGGGGGAACACAGATACGCAGTATTTT; CDR3aa: CASSTDIAGGNTDTQYF
abundance: .; d_gene: .; v_gene: TRBV2; j_gene: TRBJ1-1; CDR3nt: TGTGCCAGCAGACTGGACAGCCTGACTGAAGCTTTCTTT; CDR3aa: CASRLDSLTEAFF
abundance: .; d_gene: TRBD1; v_gene: TRBV18; j_gene: TRBJ1-5; CDR3nt: TGTGCCAGCTCACCCGGGACAGGGGTCAATCAGCCCCAGCATTTT; CDR3aa: CASSPGTGVNQPQHF
abundance: .; d_gene: TRBD1; v_gene: TRBV6-5; j_gene: TRBJ1-1; CDR3nt: TGTGCCAGCAGCCGGGACAGACAATTAACTGAAGCTTTCTTT; CDR3aa: CASSRDRQLTEAFF
abundance: few; d_gene: .; v_gene: TRBV12-5; j_gene: TRBJ1-2; CDR3nt: TGTGCTAGTGGTTTGGTACGGGTGGGAGTGGGCTACACCTTC; CDR3aa: CASGLVRVGVGYTF
abundance: .; d_gene: .; v_gene: TRBV7-9; j_gene: TRBJ2-5; CDR3nt: TGTGCCAGCAGCTTAGGAGGGAGGGGGCAAGAGACCCAGTACTTC; CDR3aa: CASSLGGRGQETQYF
abundance: few; d_gene: .; v_gene: TRBV5-1; j_gene: TRBJ2-5; CDR3nt: TGCGCCAGCAGCTTAGGACGGGACCAGTACTTC; CDR3aa: CASSLGRDQYF
abundance: .; d_gene: TRBD1; v_gene: TRBV5-4; j_gene: TRBJ1-6; CDR3nt: TGTGCCAGCAGCCAGGGACAGGGGGTGAATCTCCTCCACTTT; CDR3aa: CASSQGQGVNLLHF
abundance: .; d_gene: .; v_gene: TRBV2; j_gene: TRBJ2-1; CDR3nt: TGTGCCAGCAGTCTCCATACATACTCCTACAATGAGCAGTTCTTC; CDR3aa: CASSLHTYSYNEQFF
abundance: .; d_gene: .; v_gene: TRBV2; j_gene: TRBJ1-5; CDR3nt: TGTGCCAGCAATCAGGCTGGCAATCAGCCCCAGCATTTT; CDR3aa: CASNQAGNQPQHF
abundance: .; d_gene: TRBD1; v_gene: TRBV4-1; j_gene: TRBJ1-2; CDR3nt: TGCGCCAGCAGCCTGGGGACAGGGTATTTGGAGGGCTACACCTTC; CDR3aa: CASSLGTGYLEGYTF
abundance: few; d_gene: TRBD1; v_gene: TRBV6-1; j_gene: TRBJ2-1; CDR3nt: TGTGCCAGCAGTGGGTCAGAAGGGGGCTACTACAATGAGCAGTTCTTC; CDR3aa: CASSGSEGGYYNEQFF
abundance: .; d_gene: TRBD1; v_gene: TRBV7-9; j_gene: TRBJ1-2; CDR3nt: TGTGCCAGCAGCTTAACAGGGGGCGGCTATGGCTACACCTTC; CDR3aa: CASSLTGGGYGYTF
abundance: .; d_gene: .; v_gene: TRBV6-4; j_gene: TRBJ1-5; CDR3nt: TGTGCCAGCAGTCCAGATATCAATCAGCCCCAGCATTTT; CDR3aa: CASSPDINQPQHF
abundance: .; d_gene: TRBD1; v_gene: TRBV7-9; j_gene: TRBJ2-7; CDR3nt: TGTGCCAGCAGCTTAGAGGGACAGGGGTCCAACGAGCAGTACTTC; CDR3aa: CASSLEGQGSNEQYF
abundance: .; d_gene: .; v_gene: TRBV2; j_gene: TRBJ1-2; CDR3nt: TGTGCCAGCATGTTGGGGTCAGGGTCGAACTATGGCTACACCTTC; CDR3aa: CASMLGSGSNYGYTF
abundance: once; d_gene: TRBD1; v_gene: TRBV27; j_gene: TRBJ2-7; CDR3nt: TGTGCCAGCAGTTTAATGGGGACAGCCTACGAGCAGTACTTC; CDR3aa: CASSLMGTAYEQYF
abundance: .; d_gene: .; v_gene: TRBV2; j_gene: TRBJ1-5; CDR3nt: TGTGCCAGCAGACCCAAGGCCCTGTCCGGGGGCAATCAGCCCCAGCATTTT; CDR3aa: CASRPKALSGGNQPQHF
abundance: .; d_gene: TRBD2; v_gene: TRBV7-6; j_gene: TRBJ2-5; CDR3nt: TGTGCCAGCAGCCTCCCGGTTCGGGGGGGAGAGACCCAGTACTTC; CDR3aa: CASSLPVRGGETQYF
abundance: .; d_gene: .; v_gene: TRBV7-9; j_gene: TRBJ2-6; CDR3nt: TGTGCCAGCAGCGGGGGGACTGGGGCCAACGTCCTGACTTTC; CDR3aa: CASSGGTGANVLTF
abundance: .; d_gene: .; v_gene: TRBV12-3/TRBV12-4; j_gene: TRBJ1-2; CDR3nt: TGTGCCAGCACCTTCTCAGGGGTCGGCTACACCTTC; CDR3aa: CASTFSGVGYTF
abundance: .; d_gene: .; v_gene: TRBV7-6; j_gene: TRBJ2-5; CDR3nt: TGTGCCAGCAGCTTAGGTCCCCGGGAGACCCAGTACTTC; CDR3aa: CASSLGPRETQYF
abundance: .; d_gene: .; v_gene: TRBV19; j_gene: TRBJ2-3; CDR3nt: TGTGCCAGTAGTAAATACACAGATACGCAGTATTTT; CDR3aa: CASSKYTDTQYF
abundance: few; d_gene: .; v_gene: TRBV5-1; j_gene: TRBJ1-1; CDR3nt: TGCGCCAGCAGCTTGGCCCAACTTCTTAGTACCGATCAGGGGCTAAACACTGAAGCTTTCTTT; CDR3aa: CASSLAQLLSTDQGLNTEAFF
abundance: .; d_gene: .; v_gene: TRBV5-1; j_gene: TRBJ1-1; CDR3nt: TGCGCCAGCAGCGTGCTGAGCAACACTGAAGCTTTCTTT; CDR3aa: CASSVLSNTEAFF
abundance: .; d_gene: .; v_gene: TRBV6-5; j_gene: TRBJ1-5; CDR3nt: TGTGCCAGCAGGCGGGATAGCAATCAGCCCCAGCATTTT; CDR3aa: CASRRDSNQPQHF